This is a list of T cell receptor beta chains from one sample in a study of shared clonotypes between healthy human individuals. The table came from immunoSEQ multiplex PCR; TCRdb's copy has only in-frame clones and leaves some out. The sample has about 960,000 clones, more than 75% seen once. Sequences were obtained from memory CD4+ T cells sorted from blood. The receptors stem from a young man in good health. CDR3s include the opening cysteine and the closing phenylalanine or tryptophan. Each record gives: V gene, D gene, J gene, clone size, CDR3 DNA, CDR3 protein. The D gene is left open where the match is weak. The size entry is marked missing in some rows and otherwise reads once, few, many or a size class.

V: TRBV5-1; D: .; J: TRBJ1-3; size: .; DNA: TGCGCCAGCAGCTCCGAGGGTACAGGTTCAGGAAACACCATATATTTT; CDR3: CASSSEGTGSGNTIYF
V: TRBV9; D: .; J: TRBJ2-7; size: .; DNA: TGTGCCAGCAGCGTAGACGGGTACTACGAGCAGTACTTC; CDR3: CASSVDGYYEQYF
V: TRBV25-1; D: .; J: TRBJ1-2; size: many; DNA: TGTGCCAGCAGTGATCGGGGGGCGGGCTATGGCTACACCTTC; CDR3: CASSDRGAGYGYTF
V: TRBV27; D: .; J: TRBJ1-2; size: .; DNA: TGTGCCAGCAGTTTTGCCGCTAACTATGGCTACACCTTC; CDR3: CASSFAANYGYTF
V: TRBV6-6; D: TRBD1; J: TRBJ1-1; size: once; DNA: TGTGCCAGCAGCGTACAGGGGTATGAAGCTTTCTTT; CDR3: CASSVQGYEAFF
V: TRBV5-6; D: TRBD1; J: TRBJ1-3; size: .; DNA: TGTGCCAGCAGCGACGGGACAGGATACTCTGGAAACACCATATATTTT; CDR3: CASSDGTGYSGNTIYF
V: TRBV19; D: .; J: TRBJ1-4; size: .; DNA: TGTGCCAGTACCCACCGCGAAAAACTGTTTTTT; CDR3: CASTHREKLFF
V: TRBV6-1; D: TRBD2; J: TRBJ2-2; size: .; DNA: TGTGCCAGCAGCCCAAGACTAGCGGCGGGCGGGGAGCTGTTTTTT; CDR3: CASSPRLAAGGELFF
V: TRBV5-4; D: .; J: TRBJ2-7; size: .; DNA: TGTGCCAGCAGCCGGGACTTAGGAGAACGAGAGCAGTACTTC; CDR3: CASSRDLGEREQYF
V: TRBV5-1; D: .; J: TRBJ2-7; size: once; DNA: TGCGCCAGCAGCTTGATCTGGGGATACGAGCAGTACTTC; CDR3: CASSLIWGYEQYF